This T cell receptor (beta chain) was found in a study of T cells after yellow fever vaccination. The CDR3 loop spans 15 amino acids. Germline values: CDR1 SGHRS, CDR2 YFSETQ. The V and J ends lost 0 bases and 4 bases respectively, with 13 bases between them. TCRdb processed the 5' RACE reads anew with MiXCR; each CDR3 protein has one entry. There are hundreds of thousands of distinct CDR3 sequences in the sample; approximately 15% occur only once, and over 12% lies in the top ten. The sample was PBMCs, taken on the day of the yellow fever booster vaccination. The genes are TRBV5-1 and TRBJ1-1; D gene uncertain. This TCR came from a man aged 25 to 40 who received the YFV17D yellow fever vaccine. CDR3 sequence (DNA): TGCGCCAGCAGCTTGGAAACCGCAGACTTCACTGAAGCTTTCTTT. Amino acids: CASSLETADFTEAFF. Full variable domain (remainder filled in from reference TRBV5-1 and TRBJ1-1): KAGVTQTPRYLIKTRGQQVTLSCSPISGHRSVSWYQQTPGQGLQFLFEYFSETQRNKGNFPGRFSGRQFSNSRSEMNVSTLELGDSALYLCASSLETADFTEAFFGQGTRLTVV.